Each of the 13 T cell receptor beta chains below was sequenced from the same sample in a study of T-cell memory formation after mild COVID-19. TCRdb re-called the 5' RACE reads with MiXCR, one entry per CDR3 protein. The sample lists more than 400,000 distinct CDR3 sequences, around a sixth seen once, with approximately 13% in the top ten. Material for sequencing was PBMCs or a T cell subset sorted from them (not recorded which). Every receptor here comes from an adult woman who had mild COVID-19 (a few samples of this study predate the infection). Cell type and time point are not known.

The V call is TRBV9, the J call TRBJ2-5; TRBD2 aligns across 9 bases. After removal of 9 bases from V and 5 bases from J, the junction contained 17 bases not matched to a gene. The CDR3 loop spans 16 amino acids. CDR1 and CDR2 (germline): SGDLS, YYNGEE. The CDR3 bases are TGTGCCATGTCGATTCGGGGCGGGAGGGCCGCCGAGACCCAGTACTTC. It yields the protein CAMSIRGGRAAETQYF. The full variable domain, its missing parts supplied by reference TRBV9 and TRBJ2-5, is DSGVTQTPKHLITATGQRVTLRCSPRSGDLSVYWYQQSLDQGLQFLIQYYNGEERAKGNILERFSAQQFPDLHSELNLSSLELGDSALYFCAMSIRGGRAAETQYFGPGTRLLVL.

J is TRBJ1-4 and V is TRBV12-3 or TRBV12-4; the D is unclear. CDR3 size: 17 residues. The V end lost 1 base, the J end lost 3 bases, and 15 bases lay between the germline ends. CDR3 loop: CASSLVFVRSSNEKLFF. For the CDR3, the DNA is TGTGCCAGCAGTTTAGTATTCGTGCGCAGCTCTAATGAAAAACTGTTTTTT.

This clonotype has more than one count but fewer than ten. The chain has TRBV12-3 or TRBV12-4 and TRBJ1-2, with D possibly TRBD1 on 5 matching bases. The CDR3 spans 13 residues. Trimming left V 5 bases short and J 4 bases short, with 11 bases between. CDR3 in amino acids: CASSTYRPYGYTF. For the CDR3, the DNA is TGTGCCAGCAGTACCTACAGGCCCTATGGCTACACCTTC.

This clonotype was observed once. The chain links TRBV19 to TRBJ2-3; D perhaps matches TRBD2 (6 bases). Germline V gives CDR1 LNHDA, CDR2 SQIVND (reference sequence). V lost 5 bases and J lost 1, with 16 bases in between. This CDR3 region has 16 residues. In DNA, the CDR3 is TGTGCCAGTAGTGCTGTACGGGAGTTCGGCACAGATACGCAGTATTTT. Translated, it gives CASSAVREFGTDTQYF. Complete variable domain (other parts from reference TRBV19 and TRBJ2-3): DGGITQSPKYLFRKEGQNVTLSCEQNLNHDAMYWYRQDPGQGLRLIYYSQIVNDFQKGDIAEGYSVSREKKESFPLTVTSAQKNPTAFYLCASSAVREFGTDTQYFGPGTRLTVL.

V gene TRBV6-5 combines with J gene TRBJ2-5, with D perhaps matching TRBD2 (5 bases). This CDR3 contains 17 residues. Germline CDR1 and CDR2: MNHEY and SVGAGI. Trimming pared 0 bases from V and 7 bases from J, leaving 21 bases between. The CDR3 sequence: CASSYSLPIGVPGTQYF. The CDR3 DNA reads TGTGCCAGCAGTTACTCCCTTCCGATCGGGGTCCCTGGGACCCAGTACTTC.

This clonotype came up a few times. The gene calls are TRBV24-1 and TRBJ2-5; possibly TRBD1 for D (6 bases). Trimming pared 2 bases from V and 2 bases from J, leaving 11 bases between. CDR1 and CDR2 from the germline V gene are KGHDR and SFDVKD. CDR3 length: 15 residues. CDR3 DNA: TGTGCCACCAGTGATTGGACAGCCCAGCAAGAGACCCAGTACTTC. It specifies CATSDWTAQQETQYF.

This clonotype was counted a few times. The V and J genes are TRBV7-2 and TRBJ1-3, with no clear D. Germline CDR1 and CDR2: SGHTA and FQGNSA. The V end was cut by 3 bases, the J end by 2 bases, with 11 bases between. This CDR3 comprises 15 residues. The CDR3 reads CASSFSQIAGNTIYF. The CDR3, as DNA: TGTGCCAGCAGCTTCAGCCAAATAGCTGGAAACACCATATATTTT.

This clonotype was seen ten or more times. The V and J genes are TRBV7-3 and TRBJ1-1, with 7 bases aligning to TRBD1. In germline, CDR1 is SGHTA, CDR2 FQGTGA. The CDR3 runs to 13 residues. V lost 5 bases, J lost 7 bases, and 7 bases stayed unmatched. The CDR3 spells CASSPGQVHEAFF. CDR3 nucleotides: TGTGCCAGCAGCCCCGGACAGGTTCATGAAGCTTTCTTT.

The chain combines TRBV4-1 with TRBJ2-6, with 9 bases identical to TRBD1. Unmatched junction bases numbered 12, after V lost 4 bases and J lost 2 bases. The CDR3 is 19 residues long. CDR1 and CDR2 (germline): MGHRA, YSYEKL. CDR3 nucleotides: TGCGCCAGCAGCCGCGGTACGGACAGGGGCGGGGCTGGGGCCAACGTCCTGACTTTC. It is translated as CASSRGTDRGGAGANVLTF.

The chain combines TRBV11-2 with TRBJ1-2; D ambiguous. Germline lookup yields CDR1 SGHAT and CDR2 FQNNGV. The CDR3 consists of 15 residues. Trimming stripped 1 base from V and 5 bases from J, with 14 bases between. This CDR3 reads CASSLVEDGGYGYTF. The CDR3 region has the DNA TGTGCCAGCAGCTTAGTGGAGGACGGCGGGTATGGCTACACCTTC.

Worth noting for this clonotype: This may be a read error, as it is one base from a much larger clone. This CDR3 reads CASSLDGGSTDTKYF. CDR3 nucleotide sequence: TGTGCCAGTAGTCTAGACGGGGGGAGCACAGATACGAAGTATTTT. The chain recombines TRBV19 with TRBJ2-3; 7 bases map to TRBD2. The CDR3 contains 15 residues. CDR1 is LNHDA, CDR2 SQIVND, per germline (reference sequence).

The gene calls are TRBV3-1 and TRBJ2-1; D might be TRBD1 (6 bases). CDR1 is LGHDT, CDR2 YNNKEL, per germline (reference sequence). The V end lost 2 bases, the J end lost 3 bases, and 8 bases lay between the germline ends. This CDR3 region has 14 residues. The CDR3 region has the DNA TGTGCCAGCAGCCAACAGGGGTTCTACAATGAGCAGTTCTTC. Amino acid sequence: CASSQQGFYNEQFF.

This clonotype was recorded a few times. The CDR3: CSAARQGGGYTF. CDR3 nucleotides: TGCAGCGCTGCACGGCAGGGAGGTGGCTACACCTTC. The J gene is TRBJ1-2, the V gene TRBV29-1, with D tentatively TRBD1 (5 bases). Per the germline V gene, CDR1 is SQVTM and CDR2 is ANQGSEA. The CDR3 spans 12 residues. The V end was cut by 7 bases, the J end by 7 bases, with 16 bases between.